Shown below are 8 T cell receptor beta chains from a single sample sequenced in a study of shared clonotypes between healthy human individuals. Libraries were prepared by immunoSEQ multiplex PCR; TCRdb keeps only in-frame clonotypes and omits some of them. The sample yields around 2.1 million clones, approximately 94% seen once. CD45RO negativity and positive selection for CCR7 defined naive CD8 cells, a population that excluded terminally differentiated effector memory CD45RA+ cells. The sequencing input was naive CD8+ T cells from PBMCs. All receptors derive from a man between 18 and 35 years old in good health. Some clones in this sample may be carry-over from other donors' samples.

The genes are TRBV29-1 and TRBJ1-1; D call uncertain. The CDR3 has 17 amino acids. Looked up from germline, CDR1 is SQVTM and CDR2 is ANQGSEA. Trimming cost V 3 bases and J 0 bases, with 20 bases left between them. DNA of the CDR3: TGCAGCGTTGAGTCGCCCTTCCAAGGGATGGTGAACACTGAAGCTTTCTTT. Translating gives CSVESPFQGMVNTEAFF.

This sequence joins TRBV28 and TRBJ1-4; D is unresolved. V lost 3 bases and J lost 8, with 16 bases in between. From germline, CDR1 is MDHEN and CDR2 SYDVKM. The CDR3 covers 15 residues. CDR3 loop: CASSFLPIQKEKLFF. As DNA, the CDR3 is TGTGCCAGCAGTTTCCTGCCGATCCAGAAGGAAAAACTGTTTTTT.

As regards this clone: Other DNA sequences from this sample encode an identical CDR3 as well. In DNA, the CDR3 is TGTGCCAGCAGCCCTCGTTACAATGAGCAGTTCTTC. Residues: CASSPRYNEQFF. This sequence joins TRBV28 and TRBJ2-1; unclear D gene. Germline V gene data show CDR1 as MDHEN and CDR2 as SYDVKM. Between the trimmed V and J ends, which lost 6 bases and 4 bases, there was a span of 7 bases. This CDR3 is built from 12 residues.

The chain joins TRBV6-1 to TRBJ1-5; D is perhaps TRBD1 (5 bases). This CDR3 has 18 residues. Per germline, CDR1 MNHNS and CDR2 SASEGT. Trimming took 0 bases from V and 0 from J, leaving 15 bases between them. The chain's CDR3 is CASSEALTGGYSNQPQHF. CDR3 nucleotide sequence: TGTGCCAGCAGTGAAGCGCTAACAGGCGGATATAGCAATCAGCCCCAGCATTTT.

A note on this clone: Other DNA sequences within the sample encode an identical CDR3. The rearrangement links TRBV9 to TRBJ2-1; D is unclear. The ends were cut back, 2 bases at V and 5 bases at J, with 5 bases in the middle. The CDR3 consists of 12 residues. Germline lookup yields CDR1 SGDLS and CDR2 YYNGEE. CDR3 region: CASSVGNNEQFF. The CDR3, as DNA: TGTGCCAGCAGCGTTGGAAACAATGAGCAGTTCTTC.

J is TRBJ2-7 and V is TRBV10-1; D remains unclear. The CDR3 has 14 amino acids. V was shortened by 1 base and J by 0 bases, with 7 bases between the two germline ends. Germline lookup yields CDR1 WNHNN and CDR2 SYGVQD (reference sequence). The CDR3 reads CASSEYRTSYEQYF. CDR3 DNA sequence: TGCGCCAGCAGTGAGTATCGGACCTCCTACGAGCAGTACTTC.

The chain recombines TRBV13 with TRBJ1-2; 11 bases map to TRBD1. Trimming at V came to 5 bases and at J to 1 base, leaving 9 bases not matched to a gene. Germline V gives CDR1 PRHDT, CDR2 FYEKMQ (reference sequence). This CDR3 spans 17 amino acids. In nucleotides, the CDR3 is TGTGCCAGCAGCCCGGACAGGGGGCTTTCTAGTAACTATGGCTACACCTTC. Protein: CASSPDRGLSSNYGYTF.

J is TRBJ2-5 and V is TRBV2; D possibly corresponds to TRBD1 (6 bases). Between the trimmed V and J ends, which lost 10 bases and 3 bases, there was a span of 18 bases. The CDR3 is 14 amino acids. Per germline, CDR1 SNHLY and CDR2 FYNNEI. CDR3 in amino acids: CANRARAEKETQYF. For the CDR3, the DNA is TGTGCCAACAGGGCCAGGGCCGAAAAAGAGACCCAGTACTTC.